One and the same sample provided the 31 T cell receptor beta chains below, sequenced in a study of cytotoxic CD8 clonotypes in ibrutinib-treated CLL. Sequencing was performed with immunoSEQ multiplex PCR; in TCRdb, only in-frame clones are kept and a portion is missing. The data contain about 130,000 clones, over 75% of them singletons. Sequencing used PBMCs, obtained after 24 months of ibrutinib treatment. Receptor source: a human donor with chronic lymphocytic leukemia.

V and J are TRBV7-9 and TRBJ2-1; 13 bases are a match to TRBD2. The CDR3 contains 19 residues. J lost 2 bases, V lost 4 bases, and 11 bases had no gene match. Germline CDR1 SEHNR, CDR2 FQNEAQ (reference sequence). Here the CDR3 reads CASSSLLGLAGRAYNEQFF. DNA of the CDR3: TGTGCCAGCAGCTCCCTATTGGGACTAGCGGGAAGGGCCTACAATGAGCAGTTCTTC.

The gene calls are TRBV4-3 and TRBJ2-4, with D possibly called TRBD1 or TRBD2 (6 bases each). The CDR3 is 20 amino acids. V was clipped by 1 base and J by 1 base, with 23 bases between them. Germline CDR1 is LGHNA and CDR2 is YSLEER. CDR3 sequence: CASSQVAWGAYGRAKNIQYF. The CDR3 DNA reads TGCGCCAGCAGCCAAGTAGCCTGGGGGGCTTATGGCCGGGCCAAAAACATTCAGTACTTC.

This chain uses TRBV11-3 with TRBJ2-1; the D gene is possibly TRBD2 (5 bases). V lost 1 base, J lost 8 bases, and 18 bases lay in between. The CDR3 sequence is 16 residues long. Germline lookup yields CDR1 SGHNT and CDR2 YENEEA. The CDR3 coding sequence is TGTGCCAGCAGCTTAGGGGCCTCCATTTTTAGCGATGAGCAGTTCTTC. Translating it yields CASSLGASIFSDEQFF.

In regard to this clone: Other DNA sequences from this sample encode an identical CDR3 as well. The chain combines TRBV9 with TRBJ1-1; D may be TRBD1 (5 bases). Trimming shortened V by 8 bases and J by 1 base, and 18 bases separated the two germline ends. The CDR3 extends over 15 amino acids. CDR1 is SGDLS, CDR2 YYNGEE, per germline. This chain's CDR3 is CASTKRGSRNTEAFF. The CDR3 DNA is TGTGCCAGTACTAAAAGGGGATCCCGGAACACTGAAGCTTTCTTT.

The V call is TRBV29-1, the J call TRBJ2-2; 11 bases map to TRBD2. This CDR3 has 15 residues. CDR1 is SQVTM, CDR2 ANQGSEA, per germline. V lost 4 bases, J lost 0 bases, and 1 base stayed unmatched. For the CDR3, the DNA is TGCAGCGTTGCTAGCGGGGGGACGAACACCGGGGAGCTGTTTTTT. This codes for CSVASGGTNTGELFF.

This chain joins TRBV20-1 and TRBJ1-1; D gene ambiguous. The V end lost 6 bases, the J end lost 11 bases, and 13 bases lay between the germline ends. The germline CDR1 and CDR2 sequences are DFQATT and SNEGSKA (reference sequence). The CDR3 extends over 10 amino acids. CDR3 bases: TGCAGTGCCCAGCGCGGCGGGGCTTTCTTT. It is translated as CSAQRGGAFF.

This chain links TRBV4-3 with TRBJ1-4; TRBD1 might be the D (6 bases). This CDR3 has 16 amino acids. V was shortened by 5 bases and J by 0 bases, with 13 bases between the two germline ends. The V gene's germline CDR1 is LGHNA and CDR2 YSLEER. CDR3 protein: CASSKGGQPTNEKLFF. In DNA, the CDR3 is TGCGCCAGCAGCAAGGGTGGACAGCCAACTAATGAAAAACTGTTTTTT.

V is TRBV7-9 and J is TRBJ2-3, with D possibly TRBD2 on 5 matching bases. Germline CDR1 reads SEHNR; CDR2 reads FQNEAQ (reference sequence). The germline V and J ends were trimmed by 1 base and 2 bases, with 16 bases remaining between them. This CDR3 has 17 amino acids. DNA for the CDR3: TGTGCCAGCAGCTTAGTAGGAAAGGCGGGTCTCACAGATACGCAGTATTTT. Translation gives CASSLVGKAGLTDTQYF.

In its sample, this clone was seen a few times. V is TRBV5-1 and J is TRBJ2-7; D is perhaps TRBD1 (6 bases). V gave up 4 bases and J gave up 4 bases, with 21 bases separating them. Germline V CDR1 and CDR2: SGHRS, YFSETQ. The CDR3 loop spans 16 amino acids. The CDR3 DNA is TGCGCCAGCAGCCCTTCAGCGAGGGGGATCCTTTACGAGCAGTACTTC. This gives the protein CASSPSARGILYEQYF.

The chain combines TRBV6-6 with TRBJ1-5; D not certain. Deletions cut 10 bases from V and 1 base from J, with 14 bases between. The CDR3 contains 14 residues. Germline CDR1 is MNHNY and CDR2 is SVGAGI (reference sequence). CDR3 region: CATDTVSSNQPQHF. In nucleotides, the CDR3 is TGTGCCACCGATACAGTCTCCAGCAATCAGCCCCAGCATTTT.

This clone was picked up a small number of times. The V gene is TRBV19, the J gene TRBJ1-1; 10 nucleotides agree with TRBD1. With V trimmed by 6 bases and J by 1 base, 2 bases remained unmatched. In germline, CDR1 is LNHDA, CDR2 SQIVND (reference sequence). There are 14 residues in the CDR3. CDR3 amino acids: CASRTGGRNTEAFF. CDR3 DNA sequence: TGTGCCAGTAGGACAGGGGGCCGGAACACTGAAGCTTTCTTT. Looking up the rest from reference TRBV19 and TRBJ1-1 gives the full variable domain: DGGITQSPKYLFRKEGQNVTLSCEQNLNHDAMYWYRQDPGQGLRLIYYSQIVNDFQKGDIAEGYSVSREKKESFPLTVTSAQKNPTAFYLCASRTGGRNTEAFFGQGTRLTVV.

The V gene is TRBV13, the J gene TRBJ2-5; 8 bases fit TRBD2. V was pared by 8 bases and J by 2 bases, with 7 bases of the junction left unmatched. CDR3 length: 14 amino acids. Germline assignment: CDR1 PRHDT and CDR2 FYEKMQ (reference sequence). The CDR3 sequence: CASVASGRQETQYF. The CDR3 DNA reads as TGTGCCAGCGTGGCTAGCGGGCGACAAGAGACCCAGTACTTC.

CDR3 protein: CASSQGLATSYEQYF. DNA of the CDR3: TGCGCCAGCAGCCAAGGGCTAGCGACCTCCTACGAGCAGTACTTC. The V call is TRBV4-3, the J call TRBJ2-7; a possible D gene is TRBD2 (6 bases). Germline CDR1 LGHNA, CDR2 YSLEER. V lost 1 base and J lost 0, with 10 bases in between. CDR3 length equals 15 residues.

This clone was counted a few times. The J gene is TRBJ1-2, the V gene TRBV27; D is unresolved. V lost 4 bases and J 4 bases, leaving 13 bases between the germline ends. The CDR3 totals 14 residues. CDR1 is MNHEY, CDR2 SMNVEV, per germline (reference sequence). The CDR3 here is CASSSGGSPYGYTF. The DNA for the CDR3 is TGTGCCAGCAGTTCAGGTGGCAGTCCCTATGGCTACACCTTC.

The genes are TRBV7-2 and TRBJ1-2; 12 bases fit TRBD1. The CDR3 spans 15 residues. Germline assignment: CDR1 SGHTA and CDR2 FQGNSA. With 1 base clipped from V and 7 bases from J, the junction kept 4 bases outside the gene matches. This CDR3 is CASSLVGTGGSGYTF. The CDR3 coding sequence is TGTGCCAGCAGCTTAGTGGGGACAGGGGGCTCTGGCTACACCTTC.

The V gene is TRBV2, the J gene TRBJ2-5; D gene ambiguous. This CDR3 is 14 amino acids long. The V end was cut by 7 bases, the J end by 0 bases, with 12 bases between. The germline CDR1 and CDR2 sequences are SNHLY and FYNNEI. The CDR3 nucleotides read TGTGCCAGCACCTTAGACCGGTACCAAGAGACCCAGTACTTC. This translates into CASTLDRYQETQYF. Using reference TRBV2 and TRBJ2-5 for the parts outside the CDR3, the full variable domain is EPEVTQTPSHQVTQMGQEVILRCVPISNHLYFYWYRQILGQKVEFLVSFYNNEISEKSEIFDDQFSVERPDGSNFTLKIRSTKLEDSAMYFCASTLDRYQETQYFGPGTRLLVL.

This chain connects TRBV4-3 to TRBJ2-2, with D maybe TRBD2 (7 bases). From germline, CDR1 is LGHNA and CDR2 YSLEER. Trimming pared 0 bases from V and 2 bases from J, leaving 13 bases between. The CDR3 loop spans 17 amino acids. The chain's CDR3 is CASSQDYGGLNTGELFF. The CDR3, as DNA: TGCGCCAGCAGCCAAGATTACGGGGGGCTTAACACCGGGGAGCTGTTTTTT.

CDR3 in amino acids: CASSPVSGYGANVLTF. CDR3 sequence (DNA): TGTGCCAGCTCCCCCGTCTCGGGTTACGGGGCCAACGTCCTGACTTTC. J is TRBJ2-6 and V is TRBV18; unclear D gene. CDR1 and CDR2 from the germline V gene are KGHSH and LQKENI. This CDR3 contains 16 residues. V lost 6 bases to trimming and J lost 4 bases, with 16 bases between them.

As for this clone: Other DNA sequences in this sample translate to the same CDR3. This rearrangement joins TRBV19 to TRBJ1-5; D is ambiguous. The V gene's germline CDR1 is LNHDA and CDR2 SQIVND (reference sequence). The CDR3 has 15 residues. V gave up 3 bases and J gave up 3 bases, with 12 bases separating them. The CDR3 DNA reads TGTGCCAGTAGTATCCTTGATGGGAACAATCAGCCCCAGCATTTT. Translation: CASSILDGNNQPQHF.

This clone appeared a single time. The chain employs TRBV4-1 and TRBJ2-7; D remains unclear. In germline, CDR1 is MGHRA, CDR2 YSYEKL. This CDR3 spans 14 amino acids. V lost 4 bases to trimming and J lost 5 bases, with 15 bases between them. The CDR3 spells CASSLPGSVNEQYF. The CDR3 region has the DNA TGCGCCAGCAGCCTCCCCGGGTCGGTCAACGAGCAGTACTTC.

The chain recombines TRBV28 with TRBJ1-1, with a weak D call TRBD1 (6 bases). With 2 bases removed from V and 0 bases from J, the gap between germline ends came to 25 bases. CDR1 is MDHEN and CDR2 is SYDVKM in the germline V gene. This CDR3 has 20 residues. CDR3: CASSLERGTWGQLLNTEAFF. Written as DNA, the CDR3 is TGTGCCAGCAGTTTAGAGAGGGGGACTTGGGGCCAGTTATTGAACACTGAAGCTTTCTTT.

This clone came up a few times. V and J are TRBV23-1 and TRBJ2-1; 7 bases line up with TRBD2. TRBV23-1 is an ORF, with its function uncertain. The length of the CDR3 is 18 residues. V shed 0 bases, J shed 0 bases, and the junction held 8 bases outside the gene matches. CDR3 nucleotides: TGCGCCAGCAGTCAATCCCCCGTCGGGGGGAGCTCCTACAATGAGCAGTTCTTC. Its protein is CASSQSPVGGSSYNEQFF.

A single count supports this clone. V usage is TRBV9 and J usage is TRBJ1-1, with 9 bases fitting TRBD1. V gave up 2 bases and J gave up 8 bases; unmatched junction bases: 7. Looked up from germline, CDR1 is SGDLS and CDR2 is YYNGEE. This CDR3 is built from 14 residues. Here the CDR3 DNA reads TGTGCCAGCAGCGTGGGGGACAGGGCCAGCGAAGCTTTCTTT. Residues: CASSVGDRASEAFF.

The chain has TRBV6-5 and TRBJ1-2; no firm D call. This CDR3 region has 14 residues. Germline V CDR1 and CDR2: MNHEY, SVGAGI. Deletions cut 6 bases from V and 2 bases from J, with 13 bases between. CDR3 in DNA: TGTGCCAGCAGGGAGGGTACGGAAAACTATGGCTACACCTTC. This translates into CASREGTENYGYTF.

The V call is TRBV18, the J call TRBJ2-7; maybe TRBD1 (6 bases). Germline V CDR1 and CDR2: KGHSH, LQKENI. The CDR3 consists of 16 residues. V lost 5 bases and J lost 3, with 20 bases in between. CDR3 sequence reads: CASSRGRTQRDYEQYF. The CDR3 DNA sequence: TGTGCCAGCTCAAGGGGGAGAACTCAACGGGACTACGAGCAGTACTTC.

The V call is TRBV7-2, the J call TRBJ2-5, with 8 bases that match TRBD1. The CDR3 extends over 14 amino acids. Per germline, CDR1 SGHTA and CDR2 FQGNSA. Trimming took 6 bases from V and 5 from J; bases not matched to a gene: 8. In nucleotides, the CDR3 is TGTGCCAGCAGTTCCGGACAGGGATGGGAGACCCAGTACTTC. Translated, it gives CASSSGQGWETQYF.

The chain is built from TRBV28 and TRBJ1-2; D not certain. Trimming pared 6 bases from V and 6 bases from J, leaving 11 bases between. Germline CDR1 is MDHEN and CDR2 is SYDVKM. The CDR3 has 12 amino acids. The CDR3 DNA is TGTGCCAGCAGCCCACCCGGCAATGGCTACACCTTC. The encoded protein is CASSPPGNGYTF.

This chain links TRBV28 with TRBJ1-1; the D gene is possibly TRBD1 (5 bases). Trimming shortened V by 5 bases and J by 0 bases, and 13 bases separated the two germline ends. The V gene's germline CDR1 is MDHEN and CDR2 SYDVKM. The CDR3 has 15 amino acids. Written as DNA, the CDR3 is TGTGCCAGCAGTCCACGGACACTATTGAACACTGAAGCTTTCTTT. Its protein product is CASSPRTLLNTEAFF.

V is TRBV7-2 and J is TRBJ2-3; 10 nucleotides line up with TRBD2. Losses at the gene ends were 5 bases for V and 2 bases for J; bases not matched to a gene: 7. The CDR3 runs 16 residues. CDR1 SGHTA and CDR2 FQGNSA come from the germline V gene. Here the CDR3 reads CASSPRLAGDTDTQYF. In DNA, the CDR3 is TGTGCCAGCAGCCCACGGCTAGCGGGGGACACAGATACGCAGTATTTT.

The rearrangement links TRBV5-1 to TRBJ2-5; D possibly matches TRBD1 or TRBD2 (7 bases each). V gave up 4 bases and J gave up 4 bases, with 14 bases separating them. CDR3 length equals 14 residues. The germline CDR1 and CDR2 sequences are SGHRS and YFSETQ. As DNA, the CDR3 is TGCGCCAGCAGCGACCCCAGGGGGGGAGAGACCCAGTACTTC. It translates to CASSDPRGGETQYF.

The chain carries TRBV4-1 and TRBJ2-3; possible D gene TRBD2, 7 bases. The germline gives CDR1 MGHRA, CDR2 YSYEKL. The CDR3 covers 15 residues. The ends were cut back, 2 bases at V and 5 bases at J, with 14 bases in the middle. CDR3 loop: CASSQFTGGLDTQYF. DNA of the CDR3: TGCGCCAGCAGCCAATTTACGGGGGGCTTAGATACGCAGTATTTT.